This is a list of T cell receptor beta chains from one sample in a study of blood T cell repertoires in COVID-19. Sequencing used immunoSEQ multiplex PCR; TCRdb keeps in-frame clones, though not all of them. Seen here are about 220,000 clones, 80% to 90% observed once, and the top ten hold around 3.3%. Sequencing used PBMCs or T cells enriched from blood (not recorded which). The receptors stem from a woman in her thirties or forties who had been exposed to COVID-19. The CDR3 runs from the conserved cysteine through the conserved F or W. The D gene is left open where the match is weak. Not all rows give a size; the values are once, few, many and, for expanded clones, a class.

abundance: once; d_gene: -; v_gene: TRBV28; j_gene: TRBJ1-5; CDR3nt: TGTGCCAGCATCGACGGGGGGAACTATCAGCCCCAGCATTTT; CDR3aa: CASIDGGNYQPQHF
abundance: -; d_gene: TRBD1; v_gene: TRBV27; j_gene: TRBJ1-2; CDR3nt: TGTGCCAGCAGCGCGAGACAGGGGGCGGATGGCTACACCTTC; CDR3aa: CASSARQGADGYTF
abundance: -; d_gene: -; v_gene: TRBV15; j_gene: TRBJ1-1; CDR3nt: TGTGCCACCAGCAGAGAAGAGGGCACGTTGAACACTGAAGCTTTCTTT; CDR3aa: CATSREEGTLNTEAFF
abundance: -; d_gene: TRBD1; v_gene: TRBV27; j_gene: TRBJ1-2; CDR3nt: TGTGCCAGCAGTCCCTCCGGGACAGGGAACTATGGCTACACCTTC; CDR3aa: CASSPSGTGNYGYTF
abundance: few; d_gene: -; v_gene: TRBV7-2; j_gene: TRBJ2-2; CDR3nt: TGTGCCAGCAGCTTAGGACGCAGGGAGGTAACCACCGGGGAGCTGTTTTTT; CDR3aa: CASSLGRREVTTGELFF
abundance: few; d_gene: -; v_gene: TRBV4-1; j_gene: TRBJ1-2; CDR3nt: TGCGCCAGCAGCCCCGGGACAAGGGATAGCTACACCTTC; CDR3aa: CASSPGTRDSYTF
abundance: -; d_gene: TRBD1; v_gene: TRBV5-6; j_gene: TRBJ1-1; CDR3nt: TGTGCCAGCAGCCTACAGGGGTTGGGCACTGAAGCTTTCTTT; CDR3aa: CASSLQGLGTEAFF
abundance: -; d_gene: -; v_gene: TRBV10-2; j_gene: TRBJ1-2; CDR3nt: TGCGCCAGCAGGGCGGGGATCTATGGCTACACCTTC; CDR3aa: CASRAGIYGYTF
abundance: -; d_gene: TRBD1; v_gene: TRBV7-2; j_gene: TRBJ2-5; CDR3nt: TGTGCCAGCAGCTTAGACCAGGGGGCAGAGACCCAGTACTTC; CDR3aa: CASSLDQGAETQYF
abundance: -; d_gene: -; v_gene: TRBV27; j_gene: TRBJ1-2; CDR3nt: TGTGCCAGCAGTTGGCAGGGGTTACCCGAATATGGCTACACCTTC; CDR3aa: CASSWQGLPEYGYTF
abundance: -; d_gene: TRBD2; v_gene: TRBV5-1; j_gene: TRBJ2-3; CDR3nt: TGCGCCAGCAGCCTAGGGACTAGCGGGGGAGATACGCAGTATTTT; CDR3aa: CASSLGTSGGDTQYF